These 27 T cell receptor beta chains were all obtained from the same sample, sequenced in a study of metastatic and nonmetastatic thyroid tumors. Each patient came to thyroid surgery without any prior treatment (of any kind). TCRdb re-clonotyped the PCR reads via MiXCR. The data hold more than 12,000 clones, with approximately 30% observed a single time. Sequenced: tumor tissue. The receptors were sampled from a male donor with papillary thyroid cancer or a benign thyroid nodule (not recorded which). Some clones in this sample may be carry-over from other donors' samples.

Worth noting for this clone: The junction does not match germline at one end; this may be a read error. The chain is built from TRBV20-1 and TRBJ1-1, with no clear D. CDR1 and CDR2 (germline): DFQATT, SNEGSKA (reference sequence). There are 14 residues in the CDR3. The CDR3 region has the DNA TGCAGTGCTAGTATGGTGAGGCCGAAGACTGATGCTTTCTTT. Its protein is CSASMVRPKTDAFF.

In this sample, this clone turned up a few times. The chain is built from TRBV15 and TRBJ2-1, with D possibly TRBD2 on 6 matching bases. Germline V gives CDR1 LNHNV, CDR2 YYDKDF (reference sequence). Trimming stripped 4 bases from V and 5 bases from J, with 12 bases between. The CDR3 is made up of 14 amino acids. The CDR3 sequence is CATSTEPGDNEQFF. The CDR3 region has the DNA TGTGCCACCAGCACTGAACCGGGGGACAATGAGCAGTTCTTC.

This chain joins TRBV6-5 and TRBJ2-1, with TRBD2 identical over 13 bases. This CDR3 contains 15 residues. The V gene's germline CDR1 is MNHEY and CDR2 SVGAGI. The J segment lost 9 bases and the V segment lost 2 bases, leaving 4 bases of the junction unmatched. CDR3 sequence: CASSYEGLAGSEQFF. The CDR3, as DNA: TGTGCCAGCAGTTACGAGGGACTAGCGGGGAGTGAGCAGTTCTTC.

This clone turned up a few times. The J gene is TRBJ1-2, the V gene TRBV6-5, with D hard to call. CDR1 and CDR2 from the germline V gene are MNHEY and SVGAGI. The CDR3 is 15 amino acids. Trimming pared 3 bases from V and 6 bases from J, leaving 17 bases between. The CDR3 DNA is TGTGCCAGCAGTTATCGCGAAGGGTCACTCGATGGCTACACCTTC. Translating gives CASSYREGSLDGYTF.

This clone was observed a few times. The chain carries TRBV6-1 and TRBJ2-1; D is uncertain. From germline, CDR1 is MNHNS and CDR2 SASEGT. Trimming pared 0 bases from V and 4 bases from J, leaving 16 bases between. The CDR3 spans 17 residues. The CDR3 spells CASSEAGNHNLYNEQFF. DNA for the CDR3: TGTGCCAGCAGTGAAGCTGGCAACCATAACCTTTACAATGAGCAGTTCTTC.

Comments on this clone: A read error is possible here, since a much larger clone lies one base away. This CDR3 fails to terminate in the conserved phenylalanine or tryptophan, so it likely reflects a read error. This chain connects TRBV27 to TRBJ1-1; TRBD1 is a possible D gene (5 bases). V was shortened by 9 bases and J by 3 bases, with 17 bases between the two germline ends. The CDR3 has 14 residues. Germline lookup yields CDR1 MNHEY and CDR2 SMNVEV (reference sequence). In nucleotides, the CDR3 is TGTGCCAGGGGACTCGAAGGGAGTTACACTGAAGCTTTCCTT. As protein: CARGLEGSYTEAFL.

The chain employs TRBV20-1 and TRBJ2-1, with 11 bases aligning to TRBD2. The junction had 13 bases not matched to a gene; V was cut back by 3 bases and J by 6 bases. CDR3 length: 17 amino acids. CDR1 and CDR2 from the germline V gene are DFQATT and SNEGSKA (reference sequence). The DNA for the CDR3 is TGCAGTGCTAGGCGGCCCAATAGCGGGAGGGGTTCCAATGAGCAGTTCTTC. Translated: CSARRPNSGRGSNEQFF.

This clone was counted at least ten times. The genes are TRBV2 and TRBJ2-4; the match to TRBD2 covers 12 bases. Trimming took 4 bases from V and 7 from J; bases not matched to a gene: 8. This CDR3 is built from 16 residues. Germline V gene lookup returns CDR1 SNHLY and CDR2 FYNNEI. CDR3 protein: CASSGLLAGGWNIQYF. In DNA form, the CDR3 reads TGTGCCAGCAGTGGACTTCTAGCGGGAGGGTGGAACATTCAGTACTTC.

In its sample, this clone was seen a few times. A much larger clone differs from this one at a single base, so this may be a read error. The chain links TRBV5-1 to TRBJ2-3; tentatively, D is TRBD1 (6 bases). CDR3 size: 16 residues. V dropped 3 bases and J dropped 4 bases, with 18 bases sitting between them. Per germline, CDR1 SGHRS and CDR2 YFSETQ. CDR3 DNA: TGCGCCAGCAGCTCCTGGGGGCGGCAGGGCGCAGATACGCAGTATTTT. This translates into CASSSWGRQGADTQYF. Supplemented by reference TRBV5-1 and TRBJ2-3, the full variable domain reads KAGVTQTPRYLIKTRGQQVTLSCSPISGHRSVSWYQQTPGQGLQFLFEYFSETQRNKGNFPGRFSGRQFSNSRSEMNVSTLELGDSALYLCASSSWGRQGADTQYFGPGTRLTVL.

There are a few counts of this clone. The chain employs TRBV6-1 and TRBJ1-6; the match to TRBD1 covers 11 bases. V was clipped by 3 bases and J by 9 bases; unmatched bases: 7. Germline values: CDR1 MNHNS, CDR2 SASEGT. The CDR3 consists of 16 residues. Written as DNA, the CDR3 is TGTGCCAGCAGTGAGGGACAGGGGGTCCTTGGTTCACCCCTCCACTTT. Its protein product is CASSEGQGVLGSPLHF.

This clone was seen repeatedly, ten times or more. The V and J genes are TRBV27 and TRBJ2-7, with 8 bases identical to TRBD2. The CDR3 contains 16 residues. After removal of 1 base from V and 2 bases from J, the junction contained 7 bases not matched to a gene. Germline values: CDR1 MNHEY, CDR2 SMNVEV (reference sequence). The CDR3 bases are TGTGCCAGCAGTTTATACCCCGGGGGGGGGCCCTACGAGCAGTACTTC. The encoded protein is CASSLYPGGGPYEQYF.

This clone was counted ten times or more. The genes are TRBV6-6 and TRBJ1-6, with D maybe TRBD1 (6 bases). CDR3 length: 16 amino acids. Per the germline V gene, CDR1 is MNHNY and CDR2 is SVGAGI (reference sequence). Trimming took off 0 bases at V and 9 bases at J, with 15 bases between the two ends. CDR3 coding DNA: TGTGCCAGCAGTTACTCGGCTCTAGGGGGAGCTTCACCCCTCCACTTT. Residues: CASSYSALGGASPLHF.

The sample holds many counts of this clone. The chain's CDR3 is CSARYPGGRYEQYF. In DNA form, the CDR3 reads TGCAGTGCTAGATACCCAGGGGGCAGGTACGAGCAGTACTTC. The chain is built from TRBV20-1 and TRBJ2-7; TRBD1 agrees at 8 bases. The CDR3 runs 14 residues. Trimming took 2 bases from V and 4 from J; bases not matched to a gene: 7. Germline V lookup: CDR1 DFQATT, CDR2 SNEGSKA (reference sequence).

V usage is TRBV11-2 and J usage is TRBJ1-4; 8 bases line up with TRBD1. The CDR3 has 14 amino acids. The germline V gene has CDR1 SGHAT and CDR2 FQNNGV. The V gene end was trimmed by 5 bases and the J gene end by 8 bases; junction bases not matched to a gene: 7. The CDR3 nucleotides read TGTGCCAGCAGCCTTGGACAGGGTGCCGAAAAACTGTTTTTT. Protein sequence: CASSLGQGAEKLFF.

By proportion, this clone is medium-sized. The rearrangement joins TRBV15 to TRBJ2-6; D is unclear. The germline V and J ends were trimmed by 0 bases and 0 bases, with 6 bases remaining between them. The CDR3 is 16 residues long. Per the germline V gene, CDR1 is LNHNV and CDR2 is YYDKDF (reference sequence). The CDR3: CATSRDHGSGANVLTF. Here the CDR3 DNA reads TGTGCCACCAGCAGAGATCACGGCTCTGGGGCCAACGTCCTGACTTTC.

This clone has ten or more counts. A single base separates this from a much larger clone, so it may be a read error. Other DNA sequences from this sample encode an identical CDR3 as well. The chain is built from TRBV13 and TRBJ2-7; the match to TRBD2 covers 10 bases. The V gene's germline CDR1 is PRHDT and CDR2 FYEKMQ (reference sequence). The CDR3 loop spans 15 amino acids. CDR3 residues: CASSSRLAGDYEQYF. Written as DNA, the CDR3 is TGCGCCAGCAGCTCCCGTCTAGCGGGAGACTACGAGCAGTACTTC.

This chain links TRBV14 with TRBJ2-3, with D unresolved. CDR3 length equals 14 residues. With 4 bases removed from V and 1 base from J, the gap between germline ends came to 9 bases. In germline, CDR1 is SGHDN, CDR2 FVKESK. The CDR3 DNA sequence: TGTGCCAGCAGCCGACTTGGCGGCACAGATACGCAGTATTTT. It is translated as CASSRLGGTDTQYF.

The chain couples TRBV20-1 to TRBJ2-2; the match to TRBD1 covers 7 bases. Per germline, CDR1 DFQATT and CDR2 SNEGSKA (reference sequence). The CDR3 totals 15 residues. With V trimmed by 1 base and J by 3 bases, 5 bases remained unmatched. The CDR3 loop is CSARVRGQYTGELFF. The CDR3 nucleotides read TGCAGTGCTAGAGTTAGGGGGCAATACACCGGGGAGCTGTTTTTT.

The rearrangement uses TRBV6-1 and TRBJ2-7; either TRBD1 or TRBD2 may fit D (5 bases each). CDR3 length equals 13 residues. Trimming took 10 bases from V and 0 from J, leaving 13 bases between them. Germline CDR1 MNHNS, CDR2 SASEGT. CDR3 sequence: CATRDASSYEQYF. The CDR3 coding sequence is TGTGCCACTCGGGACGCAAGCTCCTACGAGCAGTACTTC.

This clone was seen ten or more times. The chain has TRBV7-8 and TRBJ2-7; 9 bases align to TRBD2. J was trimmed by 5 bases and V by 1 base; bases with no gene match: 9. Germline-derived CDR1 and CDR2 are SGHVS and FQNEAQ. The CDR3 consists of 16 residues. The CDR3 nucleotides read TGTGCCAGCAGCTTAGTCCCGACTAGCGGACTACACGAGCAGTACTTC. This translates into CASSLVPTSGLHEQYF.

This clone appeared many times. The same CDR3 is also encoded by other DNA sequences in this sample. The chain links TRBV7-2 to TRBJ2-4; 14 positions agree with TRBD2. The CDR3 runs 16 residues. With V trimmed by 4 bases and J by 9 bases, 8 bases remained unmatched. Per the germline V gene, CDR1 is SGHTA and CDR2 is FQGNSA. CDR3 DNA: TGTGCCAGCAGCTCGACTAGCGGGAGGGCCGGGGGCATTCAGTACTTC. It is translated as CASSSTSGRAGGIQYF. The full variable domain, in which reference TRBV7-2 and TRBJ2-4 provide the parts outside the CDR3, is GAGVSQSPSNKVTEKGKDVELRCDPISGHTALYWYRQSLGQGLEFLIYFQGNSAPDKSGLPSDRFSAERTGGSVSTLTIQRTQQEDSAVYLCASSSTSGRAGGIQYFGAGTRLSVL.

Ten or more counts support this clone. This CDR3 is also generated by other DNA sequences in the sample. The chain combines TRBV5-1 with TRBJ1-4; no clear D gene. Germline CDR1 is SGHRS and CDR2 is YFSETQ. The CDR3 loop spans 16 amino acids. Trimming took 4 bases from V and 0 from J, leaving 13 bases between them. The chain's CDR3 is CASSLAPPATNEKLFF. In nucleotides, the CDR3 is TGCGCCAGCAGCCTAGCGCCGCCCGCAACTAATGAAAAACTGTTTTTT.

This clone was seen at least ten times. Other DNA sequences of this sample code for an identical CDR3. The genes are TRBV10-3 and TRBJ1-4; D may be TRBD1 (6 bases). The CDR3 covers 13 residues. Per the germline V gene, CDR1 is ENHRY and CDR2 is SYGVKD. Trimming removed 6 bases at V and 8 bases at J, with 13 bases between. CDR3 nucleotides: TGTGCCATCAGAGGGGGAACGGGAGAAAAACTGTTTTTT. Its protein is CAIRGGTGEKLFF.

With regard to this clone: The final CDR3 position lacks the conserved phenylalanine or tryptophan, pointing to a likely read error. The chain recombines TRBV12-3 or TRBV12-4 with TRBJ1-4; D remains ambiguous. The CDR3 runs 13 residues. The ends were cut back, 5 bases at V and 6 bases at J, with 10 bases in the middle. The CDR3 nucleotides read TGTGCCAGCAGTAGTCTCCAGTATGAAAAACTGTTTATT. Amino acid sequence: CASSSLQYEKLFI.

This clone was found many times. The CDR3 loop is CASSYTIDQPQHF. Here the CDR3 DNA reads TGTGCCAGCAGTTATACAATTGATCAGCCCCAGCATTTT. The chain has TRBV7-3 and TRBJ1-5; D unresolved. The CDR3 is made up of 13 amino acids. Germline V gene data show CDR1 as SGHTA and CDR2 as FQGTGA. Between the trimmed V and J ends, which lost 6 bases and 5 bases, there was a span of 11 bases.

The rearrangement uses TRBV7-3 and TRBJ2-5; 13 bases fit TRBD2. The CDR3 sequence is 15 residues long. Germline lookup yields CDR1 SGHTA and CDR2 FQGTGA. The ends lost 4 bases at V and 5 bases at J; junction bases unmatched: 4. This CDR3 reads CASSSQGLAGETQYF. The CDR3 nucleotides are TGTGCCAGCAGCTCTCAGGGACTAGCGGGGGAGACCCAGTACTTC.

V gene TRBV27 combines with J gene TRBJ2-7; D gene unclear. From germline, CDR1 is MNHEY and CDR2 SMNVEV (reference sequence). This CDR3 region has 10 residues. V lost 10 bases and J lost 6, with 10 bases in between. The CDR3 sequence is CAIRMCEQYF. Here the CDR3 DNA reads TGTGCCATCAGGATGTGCGAGCAGTACTTC.